The present entry profiles one T cell receptor beta chain with its context. The sample belongs to a study of blood T cell repertoires in COVID-19. Background on the study: Sample material is recorded as cDNA or gDNA derived from T cells, B-cell-depleted T cells, or PBMCs.

Repertoires were generated with immunoSEQ multiplex PCR, while TCRdb's copy carries only in-frame clones and drops some. The sample carries 170,000 or so clones, about 90% recorded once. This CDR3 has 14 amino acids. After removal of 5 bases from V and 7 bases from J, the junction contained 8 bases not matched to a gene. Germline V lookup: CDR1 SGHAT, CDR2 FQNNGV. Sequences were obtained from PBMCs or T cells enriched from blood (not recorded which). This clonotype was sampled from a woman aged 45-65 years who had recovered from COVID-19. The chain uses TRBV11-2 and TRBJ1-2; 9 bases map to TRBD1. The CDR3 sequence: CASSQTGGEGGYTF. Written as DNA, the CDR3 is TGTGCCAGCAGCCAAACAGGGGGCGAGGGTGGCTACACCTTC.